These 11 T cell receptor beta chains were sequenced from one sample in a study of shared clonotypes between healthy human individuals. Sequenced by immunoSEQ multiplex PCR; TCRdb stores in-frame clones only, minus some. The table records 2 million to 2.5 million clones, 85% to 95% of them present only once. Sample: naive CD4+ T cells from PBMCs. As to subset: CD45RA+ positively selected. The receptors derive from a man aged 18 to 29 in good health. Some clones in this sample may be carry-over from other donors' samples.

The CDR3 region has the DNA TGTGCCACCAGCAGGAGGATTTATGAGGGCACTGAAGCTTTCTTT. It specifies CATSRRIYEGTEAFF. V is TRBV15 and J is TRBJ1-1; D remains ambiguous. The CDR3 has 15 amino acids. V gave up 3 bases and J gave up 4 bases, with 15 bases separating them. Germline V gene data show CDR1 as LNHNV and CDR2 as YYDKDF (reference sequence). Full variable domain (remainder filled in from reference TRBV15 and TRBJ1-1): DAMVIQNPRYQVTQFGKPVTLSCSQTLNHNVMYWYQQKSSQAPKLLFHYYDKDFNNEADTPDNFQSRRPNTSFCFLDIRSPGLGDTAMYLCATSRRIYEGTEAFFGQGTRLTVV.

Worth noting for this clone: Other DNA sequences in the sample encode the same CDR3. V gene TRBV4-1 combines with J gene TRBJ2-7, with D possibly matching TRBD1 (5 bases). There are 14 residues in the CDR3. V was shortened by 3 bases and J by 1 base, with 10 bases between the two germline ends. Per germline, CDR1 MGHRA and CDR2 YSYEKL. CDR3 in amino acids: CASSQGQGSYEQYF. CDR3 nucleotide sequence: TGCGCCAGCAGCCAGGGGCAGGGATCCTACGAGCAGTACTTC.

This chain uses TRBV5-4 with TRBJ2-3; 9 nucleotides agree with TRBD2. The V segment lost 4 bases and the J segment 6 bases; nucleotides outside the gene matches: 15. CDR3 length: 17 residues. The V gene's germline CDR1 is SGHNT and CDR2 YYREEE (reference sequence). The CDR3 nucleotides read TGTGCCAGCAGCCCGAATCCGGGACTAGCCCCGCTCGATACGCAGTATTTT. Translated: CASSPNPGLAPLDTQYF.

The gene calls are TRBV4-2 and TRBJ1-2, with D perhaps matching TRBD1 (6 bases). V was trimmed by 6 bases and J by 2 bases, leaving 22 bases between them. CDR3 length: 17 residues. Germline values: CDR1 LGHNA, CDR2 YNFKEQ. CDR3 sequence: CASRLSRGREGNYGYTF. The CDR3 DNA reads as TGTGCCAGCAGACTCTCCAGGGGCAGGGAAGGCAACTATGGCTACACCTTC.

The CDR3 DNA follows: TGCGCCAGCAGCTTGTCAGGTGCGGGAACCCACGAGCAGTACTTC. It translates to CASSLSGAGTHEQYF. The chain joins TRBV5-1 to TRBJ2-7; weak D call: TRBD2 (6 bases). Germline CDR1 SGHRS, CDR2 YFSETQ. The CDR3 loop spans 15 amino acids. Trimming left V 1 base short and J 5 bases short, with 16 bases between.

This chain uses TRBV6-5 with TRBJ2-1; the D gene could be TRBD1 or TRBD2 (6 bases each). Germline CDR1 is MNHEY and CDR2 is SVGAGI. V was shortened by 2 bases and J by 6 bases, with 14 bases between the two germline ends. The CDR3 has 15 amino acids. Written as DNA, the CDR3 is TGTGCCAGCAGTTACGGGGGGCCCGGGGGCAATGAGCAGTTCTTC. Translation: CASSYGGPGGNEQFF.

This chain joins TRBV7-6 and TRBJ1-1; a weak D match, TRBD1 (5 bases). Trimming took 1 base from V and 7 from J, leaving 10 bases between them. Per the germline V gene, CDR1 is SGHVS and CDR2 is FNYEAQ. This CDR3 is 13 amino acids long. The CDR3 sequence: CASSLVMRGEAFF. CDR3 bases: TGTGCCAGCAGCTTAGTAATGAGGGGTGAAGCTTTCTTT.

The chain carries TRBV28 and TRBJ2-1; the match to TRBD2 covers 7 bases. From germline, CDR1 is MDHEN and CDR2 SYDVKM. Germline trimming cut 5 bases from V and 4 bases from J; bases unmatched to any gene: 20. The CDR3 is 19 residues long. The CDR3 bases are TGTGCCAGCAGTACCCTAGGTCTAGCGGACTCAGGGCCATACAATGAGCAGTTCTTC. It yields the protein CASSTLGLADSGPYNEQFF.

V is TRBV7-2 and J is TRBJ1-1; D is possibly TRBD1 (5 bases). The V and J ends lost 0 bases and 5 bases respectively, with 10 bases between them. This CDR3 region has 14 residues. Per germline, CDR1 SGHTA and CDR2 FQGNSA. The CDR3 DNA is TGTGCCAGCAGCTTAGCCAGGGTTGGAACTGAAGCTTTCTTT. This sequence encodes CASSLARVGTEAFF.

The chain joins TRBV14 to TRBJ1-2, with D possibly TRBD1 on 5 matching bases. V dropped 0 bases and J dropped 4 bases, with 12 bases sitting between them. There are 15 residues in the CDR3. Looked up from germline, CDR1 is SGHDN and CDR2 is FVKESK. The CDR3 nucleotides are TGTGCCAGCAGCCAAGATCGAGGACACAGCTATGGCTACACCTTC. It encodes CASSQDRGHSYGYTF.

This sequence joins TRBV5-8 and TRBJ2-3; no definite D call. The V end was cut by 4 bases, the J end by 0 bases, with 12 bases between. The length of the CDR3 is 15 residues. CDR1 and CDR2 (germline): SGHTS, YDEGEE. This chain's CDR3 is CASSLALISTDTQYF. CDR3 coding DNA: TGTGCCAGCAGCCTGGCTTTGATTAGCACAGATACGCAGTATTTT.